These 27 T cell receptor beta chains were sequenced from one sample in a study of identical twins. Each CDR3 protein gets one entry after TCRdb re-called the 5' RACE reads with MiXCR. The data contain roughly 500,000 distinct CDR3 sequences, approximately 22% of them singletons. The sample also formed part of further work on T cells expressing NK-cell markers.

Sequencing used CD4+ T cells sorted from blood. Receptor source: a woman aged 18-35 years in good health.

V gene TRBV20-1 combines with J gene TRBJ2-7; 10 bases fit TRBD2. The CDR3 length is 13 residues. Trimming removed 4 bases from V and 4 bases from J; junction bases left unmatched: 4. The germline V gene has CDR1 DFQATT and CDR2 SNEGSKA (reference sequence). CDR3 residues: CSATGTSVYEQYF. CDR3 sequence (DNA): TGCAGTGCTACCGGGACTAGCGTATACGAGCAGTACTTC.

J is TRBJ1-2 and V is TRBV20-1; D ambiguous. Germline assignment: CDR1 DFQATT and CDR2 SNEGSKA (reference sequence). The CDR3 covers 11 residues. V lost 3 bases and J lost 8, with 10 bases in between. The CDR3 protein is CSARRQEGYTF. CDR3 bases: TGCAGTGCTAGGAGGCAGGAGGGCTACACCTTC.

This clonotype was recorded a few times. The J gene is TRBJ2-1, the V gene TRBV20-1; 14 bases are shared with TRBD2. There are 18 residues in the CDR3. J lost 8 bases, V lost 0 bases, and 12 bases had no gene match. Germline V CDR1 and CDR2: DFQATT, SNEGSKA (reference sequence). This chain's CDR3 is CSARDPTRLAGGVHEQFF. The CDR3 nucleotides are TGCAGTGCTAGAGATCCGACAAGACTAGCGGGAGGGGTCCATGAGCAGTTCTTC.

This clonotype was counted many times. This chain connects TRBV12-3 or TRBV12-4 to TRBJ1-1, with D hard to call. CDR3 length: 11 residues. V was trimmed by 7 bases and J by 10 bases, leaving 13 bases between them. The CDR3, as DNA: TGTGCCAGCATCGGCAGGACTTTAGCTTTCTTT. It specifies CASIGRTLAFF.

J is TRBJ2-7 and V is TRBV20-1; possibly TRBD2 for D (6 bases). From germline, CDR1 is DFQATT and CDR2 SNEGSKA (reference sequence). The CDR3 covers 14 residues. V was trimmed by 6 bases and J by 0 bases, leaving 15 bases between them. The CDR3 spells CSASKEGYSYEQYF. The CDR3 nucleotides read TGCAGTGCCAGCAAGGAGGGATACTCCTACGAGCAGTACTTC.

In this sample, this clonotype turned up a few times. The chain uses TRBV29-1 and TRBJ1-1; 8 nucleotides match TRBD1. The CDR3 is 14 amino acids. Germline V gives CDR1 SQVTM, CDR2 ANQGSEA. V trimming: 6 bases; J trimming: 1 base; junction bases outside the gene matches: 7. The CDR3 region has the DNA TGCAGCGTCGTGAAGGGGACAGGGAACACTGAAGCTTTCTTT. Protein: CSVVKGTGNTEAFF.

This clonotype was seen a handful of times. This sequence joins TRBV25-1 and TRBJ2-3; D might be TRBD1 (6 bases). V was pared by 5 bases and J by 0 bases, with 12 bases between. The CDR3 sequence is 15 residues long. CDR1 is MGHDK, CDR2 SYGVNS, per germline. The CDR3 DNA follows: TGTGCCAGCAGTCACCGGGACATTAGCACAGATACGCAGTATTTT. Its translation is CASSHRDISTDTQYF.

This clonotype has a count of ten or more. V gene TRBV30 combines with J gene TRBJ1-5; D gene ambiguous. CDR1 GTSNPN and CDR2 SVGIG come from the germline V gene (reference sequence). V was shortened by 3 bases and J by 1 base, with 7 bases between the two germline ends. CDR3 length: 13 amino acids. The CDR3 loop is CAWRPDSNQPQHF. CDR3 DNA sequence: TGTGCCTGGAGGCCAGACAGCAATCAGCCCCAGCATTTT.

This clonotype has ten or more counts. The chain couples TRBV12-3 or TRBV12-4 to TRBJ2-7; TRBD2 aligns across 7 bases. V trimming: 6 bases; J trimming: 3 bases; junction bases outside the gene matches: 8. This CDR3 has 14 amino acids. CDR3 region: CASSFSGGFYEQYF. The CDR3 DNA sequence: TGTGCCAGCAGCTTCTCCGGGGGGTTCTACGAGCAGTACTTC.

This clonotype has more than one count but fewer than ten. This rearrangement joins TRBV6-1 to TRBJ1-1; maybe TRBD1 (5 bases). Germline CDR1 reads MNHNS; CDR2 reads SASEGT. There are 14 residues in the CDR3. Trimming removed 0 bases at V and 10 bases at J, with 15 bases between. For the CDR3, the DNA is TGTGCCAGCAGTGAAGCAAAGGGCGCCGGGGGAGCTTTCTTT. This codes for CASSEAKGAGGAFF.

V gene TRBV6-5 combines with J gene TRBJ2-7; 8 bases fit TRBD1. The CDR3 sequence is 15 residues long. From germline, CDR1 is MNHEY and CDR2 SVGAGI. V was clipped by 0 bases and J by 3 bases; unmatched bases: 4. CDR3 DNA sequence: TGTGCCAGCAGTTACTCGGGGGACAGGTACTACGAGCAGTACTTC. It encodes CASSYSGDRYYEQYF.

This clonotype was counted a few times. The rearrangement uses TRBV20-1 and TRBJ2-1; weak D call: TRBD1 (6 bases). CDR1 DFQATT and CDR2 SNEGSKA come from the germline V gene (reference sequence). The CDR3 spans 12 residues. The germline V and J ends were trimmed by 5 bases and 8 bases, with 13 bases remaining between them. The DNA of the CDR3 is TGCAGTGCTCTAGCTGGGGGCCATGAGCAGTTCTTC. Its protein is CSALAGGHEQFF.

This clonotype was detected only once. The chain employs TRBV20-1 and TRBJ2-7, with D tentatively TRBD2 (6 bases). CDR1 is DFQATT and CDR2 is SNEGSKA in the germline V gene (reference sequence). The CDR3 has 14 residues. The germline V and J ends were trimmed by 0 bases and 5 bases, with 14 bases remaining between them. In DNA, the CDR3 is TGCAGTGCTAGAGATCGGACCCGCGGGAACGAGCAGTACTTC. Translated: CSARDRTRGNEQYF.

This chain connects TRBV20-1 to TRBJ2-3, with D perhaps assigned TRBD1 or TRBD2 (5 bases each). The CDR3 is 15 amino acids. Per germline, CDR1 DFQATT and CDR2 SNEGSKA (reference sequence). V was trimmed by 0 bases and J by 6 bases, leaving 16 bases between them. The CDR3 spells CSARDPGRSWDTQYF. CDR3 coding DNA: TGCAGTGCTAGAGATCCGGGACGGTCCTGGGATACGCAGTATTTT.

The chain joins TRBV20-1 to TRBJ2-3; D call uncertain. Germline CDR1 and CDR2: DFQATT and SNEGSKA (reference sequence). V shed 5 bases and J shed 2 bases, with 11 bases lying between them. The CDR3 is made up of 13 amino acids. CDR3 sequence (DNA): TGCAGTGCTCTCAGTCCTCCCACAGATACGCAGTATTTT. Its translation: CSALSPPTDTQYF.

V gene TRBV2 combines with J gene TRBJ2-1, with 11 bases fitting TRBD1. The V gene end was trimmed by 6 bases and the J gene end by 7 bases; junction bases not matched to a gene: 5. The CDR3 spans 14 residues. The germline V gene encodes CDR1 SNHLY and CDR2 FYNNEI. CDR3 DNA sequence: TGTGCCAGCAGCGTGGACAGGGGGCCTAATGAGCAGTTCTTC. This encodes CASSVDRGPNEQFF.

The rearrangement joins TRBV20-1 to TRBJ2-3; 8 nucleotides align to TRBD2. Trimming cost V 1 base and J 6 bases; bases outside gene matches: 9. The length of the CDR3 is 15 residues. The germline V gene has CDR1 DFQATT and CDR2 SNEGSKA (reference sequence). Here the CDR3 reads CSARVGSGRTDTQYF. The CDR3 nucleotides read TGCAGTGCTAGAGTCGGGAGCGGGAGAACGGATACGCAGTATTTT.

This chain connects TRBV7-9 to TRBJ1-6; D call uncertain. The CDR3 runs 14 residues. Germline V gives CDR1 SEHNR, CDR2 FQNEAQ (reference sequence). With 5 bases removed from V and 11 bases from J, the gap between germline ends came to 16 bases. DNA for the CDR3: TGTGCCAGCAGCCCTCCCTTTGGTGGAACACCCCTCCACTTT. Amino acids: CASSPPFGGTPLHF.

This clonotype was picked up one time. The V gene is TRBV7-2, the J gene TRBJ1-4, with a tentative D call TRBD1 (5 bases). The CDR3 is made up of 13 amino acids. CDR1 is SGHTA and CDR2 is FQGNSA in the germline V gene. V lost 5 bases to trimming and J lost 5 bases, with 9 bases between them. CDR3 nucleotides: TGTGCCAGCAGCCGACAGAGAAATGAAAAACTGTTTTTT. This translates into CASSRQRNEKLFF.

This sequence joins TRBV12-3 or TRBV12-4 and TRBJ2-2, with a weak D call TRBD2 (6 bases). The V and J ends lost 3 bases and 2 bases respectively, with 10 bases between them. The CDR3 loop spans 15 amino acids. For the CDR3, the DNA is TGTGCCAGCAGTTTTGGGACTTATAACACCGGGGAGCTGTTTTTT. It encodes CASSFGTYNTGELFF.

This clonotype was counted between two and nine times. CDR3 sequence: CSATTLTSGVFGEQFF. In DNA form, the CDR3 reads TGCAGTGCTACCACCCTTACTAGCGGGGTTTTTGGTGAGCAGTTCTTC. This chain joins TRBV20-1 and TRBJ2-1, with 10 bases matching TRBD2. J lost 9 bases, V lost 4 bases, and 15 bases had no gene match. This CDR3 contains 16 residues. Germline CDR1 is DFQATT and CDR2 is SNEGSKA (reference sequence).

The V and J genes are TRBV20-1 and TRBJ1-1; a possible D gene is TRBD1 (5 bases). The V and J ends lost 6 bases and 5 bases respectively, with 19 bases between them. CDR1 is DFQATT, CDR2 SNEGSKA, per germline (reference sequence). The CDR3 runs to 14 residues. Here the CDR3 DNA reads TGCAGTGCGTACCAAATGGGGGTACGGACTGAAGCTTTCTTT. This sequence encodes CSAYQMGVRTEAFF.

This clonotype has just a few counts. This chain connects TRBV7-9 to TRBJ2-1; possibly TRBD2 for D (6 bases). CDR3 length: 15 residues. V was trimmed by 5 bases and J by 6 bases, leaving 17 bases between them. Germline V gives CDR1 SEHNR, CDR2 FQNEAQ (reference sequence). The DNA for the CDR3 is TGTGCCAGCAGCCTCACTAGCAGCGCCTTCAATGAGCAGTTCTTC. Residues: CASSLTSSAFNEQFF. The full variable domain, completed using reference TRBV7-9 and TRBJ2-1, is DTGVSQNPRHKITKRGQNVTFRCDPISEHNRLYWYRQTLGQGPEFLTYFQNEAQLEKSRLLSDRFSAERPKGSFSTLEIQRTEQGDSAMYLCASSLTSSAFNEQFFGPGTRLTVL.

The chain is built from TRBV5-1 and TRBJ2-6, with D possibly TRBD1 on 6 matching bases. The V gene's germline CDR1 is SGHRS and CDR2 YFSETQ. Trimming removed 4 bases at V and 0 bases at J, with 11 bases between. The CDR3 runs 16 residues. The CDR3 DNA reads as TGCGCCAGCAGCGGAAGGACAGTCTCTGGGGCCAACGTCCTGACTTTC. This sequence encodes CASSGRTVSGANVLTF.

V gene TRBV29-1 combines with J gene TRBJ2-5, with TRBD1 matching over 7 bases. CDR1 SQVTM and CDR2 ANQGSEA come from the germline V gene. The CDR3 has 12 residues. The ends lost 6 bases at V and 5 bases at J; junction bases unmatched: 6. Here the CDR3 DNA reads TGCAGCGTCGACAGGGTTGGTGAGACCCAGTACTTC. Translating gives CSVDRVGETQYF.

This clonotype was observed a handful of times. The chain joins TRBV5-1 to TRBJ2-3; a possible D gene is TRBD2 (6 bases). The V gene lost 1 base and the J gene lost 1 base, with 10 bases spanning the gap. Germline V gives CDR1 SGHRS, CDR2 YFSETQ. CDR3 size: 15 residues. The CDR3: CASSLTSPRTDTQYF. DNA for the CDR3: TGCGCCAGCAGCTTGACTAGCCCCCGCACAGATACGCAGTATTTT.

This chain uses TRBV29-1 with TRBJ2-3; 11 nucleotides match TRBD1. CDR1 and CDR2 from the germline V gene are SQVTM and ANQGSEA. This CDR3 has 14 amino acids. The CDR3 here is CGYGGQGAWDTQYF. In nucleotides, the CDR3 is TGCGGCTATGGTGGACAGGGGGCTTGGGATACGCAGTATTTT.